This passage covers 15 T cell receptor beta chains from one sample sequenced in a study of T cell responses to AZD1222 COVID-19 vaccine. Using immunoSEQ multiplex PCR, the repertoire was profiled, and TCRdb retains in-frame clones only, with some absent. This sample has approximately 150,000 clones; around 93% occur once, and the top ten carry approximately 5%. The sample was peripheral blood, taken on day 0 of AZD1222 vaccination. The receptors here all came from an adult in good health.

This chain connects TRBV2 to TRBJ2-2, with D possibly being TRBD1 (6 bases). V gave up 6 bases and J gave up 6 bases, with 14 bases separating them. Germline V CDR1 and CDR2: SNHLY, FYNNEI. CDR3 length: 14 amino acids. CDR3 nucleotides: TGTGCCAGCAGGGTACAGGGACCACCCGGGGAGCTGTTTTTT. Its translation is CASRVQGPPGELFF.

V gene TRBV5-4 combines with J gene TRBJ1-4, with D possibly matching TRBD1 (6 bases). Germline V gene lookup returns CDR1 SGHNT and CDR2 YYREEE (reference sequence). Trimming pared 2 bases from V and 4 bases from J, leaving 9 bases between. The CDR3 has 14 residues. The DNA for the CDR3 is TGTGCCAGCAGCTTTGGGGGCCGTAATGAAAAACTGTTTTTT. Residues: CASSFGGRNEKLFF. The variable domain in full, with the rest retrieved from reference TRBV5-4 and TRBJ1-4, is ETGVTQSPTHLIKTRGQQVTLRCSSQSGHNTVSWYQQALGQGPQFIFQYYREEENGRGNFPPRFSGLQFPNYSSELNVNALELDDSALYLCASSFGGRNEKLFFGSGTQLSVL.

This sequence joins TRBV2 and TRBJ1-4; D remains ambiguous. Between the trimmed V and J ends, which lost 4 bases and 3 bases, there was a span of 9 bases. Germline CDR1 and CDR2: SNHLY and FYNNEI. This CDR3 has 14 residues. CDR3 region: CASSVARSNEKLFF. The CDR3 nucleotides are TGTGCCAGCAGTGTAGCCAGATCTAATGAAAAACTGTTTTTT.

CDR3 residues: CASSQTGQGLRAEAFF. The DNA for the CDR3 is TGTGCCAGCAGCCAAACGGGACAGGGTTTGAGGGCTGAAGCTTTCTTT. This chain connects TRBV11-1 to TRBJ1-1; 9 nucleotides agree with TRBD1. CDR1 SGHAT and CDR2 FQDESV come from the germline V gene (reference sequence). CDR3 length equals 16 residues. Germline trimming cut 5 bases from V and 6 bases from J; bases unmatched to any gene: 13.

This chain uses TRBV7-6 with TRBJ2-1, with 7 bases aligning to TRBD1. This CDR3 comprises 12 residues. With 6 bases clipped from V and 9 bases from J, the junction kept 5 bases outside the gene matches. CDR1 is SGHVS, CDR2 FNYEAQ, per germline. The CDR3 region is CASSKDRIEQFF. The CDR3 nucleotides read TGTGCCAGCAGTAAGGACAGGATTGAGCAGTTCTTC.

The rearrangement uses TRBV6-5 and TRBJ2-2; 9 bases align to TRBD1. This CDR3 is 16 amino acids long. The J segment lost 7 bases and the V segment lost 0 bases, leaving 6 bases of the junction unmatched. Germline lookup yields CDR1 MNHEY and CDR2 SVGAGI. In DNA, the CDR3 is TGTGCCAGCAGTTACTCCCACAGGGGGCCGGGCGGGGAGCTGTTTTTT. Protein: CASSYSHRGPGGELFF.

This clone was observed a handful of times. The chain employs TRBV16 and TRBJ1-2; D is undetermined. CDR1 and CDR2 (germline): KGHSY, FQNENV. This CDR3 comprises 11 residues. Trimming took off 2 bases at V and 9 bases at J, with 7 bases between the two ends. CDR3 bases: TGTGCCAGCAGCCAAAAGGAGAGCTACACCTTC. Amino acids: CASSQKESYTF. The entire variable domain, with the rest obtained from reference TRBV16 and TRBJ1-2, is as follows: GEEVAQTPKHLVRGEGQKAKLYCAPIKGHSYVFWYQQVLKNEFKFLISFQNENVFDETGMPKERFSAKCLPNSPCSLEIQATKLEDSAVYFCASSQKESYTFGSGTRLTVV.

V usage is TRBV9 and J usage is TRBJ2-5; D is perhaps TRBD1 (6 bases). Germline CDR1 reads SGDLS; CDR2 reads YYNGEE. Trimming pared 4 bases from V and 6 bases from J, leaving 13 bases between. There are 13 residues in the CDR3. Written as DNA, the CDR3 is TGTGCCAGCAGCCAACGAGGGGGAAAGACCCAGTACTTC. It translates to CASSQRGGKTQYF.

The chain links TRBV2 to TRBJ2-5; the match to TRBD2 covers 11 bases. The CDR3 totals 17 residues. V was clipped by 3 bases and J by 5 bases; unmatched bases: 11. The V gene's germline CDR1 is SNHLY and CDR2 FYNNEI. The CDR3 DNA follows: TGTGCCAGCAGTGACGGTACACTAGCGGGAGTATGGGAGACCCAGTACTTC. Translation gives CASSDGTLAGVWETQYF.

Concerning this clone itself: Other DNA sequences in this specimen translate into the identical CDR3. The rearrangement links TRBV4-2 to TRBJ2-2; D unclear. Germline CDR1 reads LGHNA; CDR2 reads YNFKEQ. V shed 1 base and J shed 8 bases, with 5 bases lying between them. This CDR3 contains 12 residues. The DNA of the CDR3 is TGTGCCAGCAGCCAAGTGTCGGGGGAGCTGTTTTTT. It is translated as CASSQVSGELFF.

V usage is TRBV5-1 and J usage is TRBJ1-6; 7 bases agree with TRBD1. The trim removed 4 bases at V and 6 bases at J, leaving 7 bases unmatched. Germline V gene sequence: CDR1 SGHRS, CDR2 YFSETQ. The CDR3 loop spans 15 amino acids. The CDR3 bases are TGCGCCAGCAGCACGGGACAGCAAATTAATTCACCCCTCCACTTT. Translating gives CASSTGQQINSPLHF.

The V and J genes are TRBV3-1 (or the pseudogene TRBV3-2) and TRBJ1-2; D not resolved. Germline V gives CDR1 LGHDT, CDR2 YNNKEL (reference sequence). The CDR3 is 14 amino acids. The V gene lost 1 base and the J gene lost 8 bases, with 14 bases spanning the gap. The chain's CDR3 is CASSQGWLAGGYTF. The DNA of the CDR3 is TGTGCCAGCAGCCAAGGCTGGCTCGCCGGGGGCTACACCTTC.

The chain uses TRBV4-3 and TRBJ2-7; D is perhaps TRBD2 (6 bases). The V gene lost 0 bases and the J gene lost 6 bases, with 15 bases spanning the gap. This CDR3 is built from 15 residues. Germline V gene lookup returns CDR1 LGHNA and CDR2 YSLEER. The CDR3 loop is CASSQDRDWGSEQYF. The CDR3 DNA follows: TGCGCCAGCAGCCAAGATCGGGACTGGGGATCCGAGCAGTACTTC.

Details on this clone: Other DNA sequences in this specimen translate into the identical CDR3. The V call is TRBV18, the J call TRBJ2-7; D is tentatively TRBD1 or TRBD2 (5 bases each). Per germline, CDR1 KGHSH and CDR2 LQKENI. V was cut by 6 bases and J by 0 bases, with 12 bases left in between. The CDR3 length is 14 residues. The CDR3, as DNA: TGTGCCAGCTCTGGGGGTGTCAGCTCCTACGAGCAGTACTTC. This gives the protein CASSGGVSSYEQYF.

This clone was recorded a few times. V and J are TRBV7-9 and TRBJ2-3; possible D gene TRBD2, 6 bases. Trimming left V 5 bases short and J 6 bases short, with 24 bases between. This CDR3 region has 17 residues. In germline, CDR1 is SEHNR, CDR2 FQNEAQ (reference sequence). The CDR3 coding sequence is TGTGCCAGCAGCCCTCTCGCTGGAGGGGTACACATGGATACGCAGTATTTT. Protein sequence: CASSPLAGGVHMDTQYF.